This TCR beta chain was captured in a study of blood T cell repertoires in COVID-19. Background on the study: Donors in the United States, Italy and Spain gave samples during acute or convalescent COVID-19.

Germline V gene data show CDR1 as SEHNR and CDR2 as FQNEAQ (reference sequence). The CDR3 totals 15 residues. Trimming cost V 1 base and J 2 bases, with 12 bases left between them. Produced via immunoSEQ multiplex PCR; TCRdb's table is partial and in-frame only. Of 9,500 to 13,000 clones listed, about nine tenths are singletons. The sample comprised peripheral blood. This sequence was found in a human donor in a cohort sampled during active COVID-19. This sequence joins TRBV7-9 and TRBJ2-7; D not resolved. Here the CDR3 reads CASSLEQKKPYEQYF. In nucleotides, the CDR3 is TGTGCCAGCAGCTTAGAACAGAAAAAACCCTACGAGCAGTACTTC. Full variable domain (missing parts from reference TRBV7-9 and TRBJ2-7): DTGVSQNPRHKITKRGQNVTFRCDPISEHNRLYWYRQTLGQGPEFLTYFQNEAQLEKSRLLSDRFSAERPKGSFSTLEIQRTEQGDSAMYLCASSLEQKKPYEQYFGPGTRLTVT.